This TCR beta chain is drawn from a study of cytomegalovirus exposure and HLA in healthy donors. Findings of the study overall: Reportedly, cytomegalovirus status was diagnosed with high sensitivity and specificity.

As for this clone: Its antigen is currently unknown.

The CDR3 covers 14 residues. Losses at the gene ends were 1 base for V and 7 bases for J; bases not matched to a gene: 3. Germline V gene lookup returns CDR1 LGHNA and CDR2 YNFKEQ. Clones were sequenced by immunoSEQ multiplex PCR, and TCRdb holds only the in-frame ones, with some missing. The table lists about 110,000 clones, 90% to 97% of them singletons. The V gene is TRBV4-2, the J gene TRBJ2-1; 8 positions match TRBD2. The clonotype originates from a woman under 30 in good health and CMV-seronegative. The sample consisted of PBMCs. The CDR3 coding sequence is TGTGCCAGCAGCCAAGCTACTAGCGGAAATGAGCAGTTCTTC. Translation gives CASSQATSGNEQFF.